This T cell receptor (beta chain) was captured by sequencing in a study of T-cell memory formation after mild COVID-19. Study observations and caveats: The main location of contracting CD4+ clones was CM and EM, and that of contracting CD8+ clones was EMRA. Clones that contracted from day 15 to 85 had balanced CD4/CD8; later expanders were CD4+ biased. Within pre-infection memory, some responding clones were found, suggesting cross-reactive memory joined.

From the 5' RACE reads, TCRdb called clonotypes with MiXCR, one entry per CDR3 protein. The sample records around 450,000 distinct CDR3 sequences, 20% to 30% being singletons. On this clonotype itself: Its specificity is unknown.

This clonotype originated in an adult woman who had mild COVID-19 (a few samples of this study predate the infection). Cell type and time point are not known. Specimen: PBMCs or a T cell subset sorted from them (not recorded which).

The CDR3 reads CATSDPQRDLAKNIQYF. CDR3 bases: TGTGCCACCAGTGATCCCCAAAGGGATCTAGCCAAAAACATTCAGTACTTC. This chain uses TRBV24-1 with TRBJ2-4, with D unclear. This CDR3 region has 17 residues. Germline V lookup: CDR1 KGHDR, CDR2 SFDVKD. With 3 bases removed from V and 0 bases from J, the gap between germline ends came to 14 bases.